This T cell receptor beta chain was obtained from a study of cytomegalovirus exposure and HLA in healthy donors (dated by TCRdb to 2015 to 2018). Background on the whole study: An earlier analysis of roughly 610 of the donors reported under 300 Gb of sequence data and 117 million unique TCR beta sequences obtained from about 170 million T cells. Roughly 300 gigabases of sequencing data and tens of millions of unique TCR sequences were included in an early release covering several hundred HLA-typed donors. Class I and class II HLA loci were covered by the typing at four-digit resolution. The study aimed to test whether signatures of past pathogen exposure could be identified by cataloging public T cell receptors. Using immunosequencing, the study profiled T cell repertoires from roughly 650 subjects and related those repertoires to cytomegalovirus serostatus. In an earlier analysis of 587 of the donors, high-throughput TCR beta sequencing was used to judge whether each TCR beta V gene segment behaved as functional or pseudogenic. High-throughput TCR immunosequencing, statistical association of individual TCRs with disease status, and machine learning were combined to predict cytomegalovirus infection status. Among a few hundred genotyped donors of the cohort, an average of around 240,000 unique TCR beta nucleotide sequences were sequenced per donor, around 20% of them non-productive. Among the roughly 430 genotyped donors, approximately 77% belonged to the genetic ancestry cluster associated with self-reported Caucasian donors. In the later analysis, no new phenotypic data were used to find candidate immune exposures; instead, reliance was placed on TCR beta sequences and their occurrence across donors. Genome-wide SNP genotypes for about 65% of the roughly 670 donors were used in a later genetic analysis, which treated that subset as a discovery cohort. Donor age, sex, ethnicity and CMV serostatus were compiled together with the repertoire data. Typing coverage differed by locus: A, B, C, DRB1 and DQB1 were typed in about 620-640 donors, DQA1 in about 500, DPA1 in some 570, and DPB1 in about 450. A later analysis re-analyzed previously published TCR beta repertoires from 666 donors and added high-resolution HLA genotyping to study TCR occurrence patterns. Besides the first cohort of around 700 subjects, a separate validation cohort made up of 120 different subjects was used. Four or five DR-DQ haplotypes were handled as single units for association and clustering, since linkage in the cohort was strong. Every discovery cohort repertoire had been produced on one sequencing platform.

The cohort was made up of 500 to 850 healthy bone marrow donors. At the time of sampling, every cohort member was nominally healthy, though immune exposures that went unrecorded were likely present. The donor tested CMV seropositive, placing the donor among the 290 or so seropositive members of the cohort. Every donor gave a peripheral blood sample, and the peripheral blood mononuclear cells from that sample were used for TCR beta sequencing. The Qiagen DNeasy Blood Extraction Kit was used to extract genomic DNA from the blood cell samples. Library method: the immunoSEQ multiplex PCR assay. For the multiplex PCR, a mixture combining 60 forward primers for TCR Vbeta segments and 13 reverse primers for TCR Jbeta segments was used. The CDR3 region of rearranged TCR beta genes was amplified from genomic DNA by a multiplex PCR assay. The amplified TCR beta libraries were sequenced on the Illumina HiSeq System as 87-base-pair reads. For the original study's pipeline: A later analysis counted about 80 million unique TCR beta chains across the 500 to 850 repertoires, and some 11 million of these chains were shared by at least two donors. Raw reads were error-corrected and collapsed into unique sequences with a nearest-neighbor algorithm that merged closely related sequences to remove PCR and sequencing errors. CDR3 sequences were aligned to IMGT reference sequences to assign V, D and J gene segments. Each retained sequence needed at least a six-nucleotide match to both a V gene segment and a J gene segment. Rearrangements were classified as productive when the CDR3 lacked stop codons and remained in frame with V and J, and all other rearrangements were classified as non-productive. CDR3 was defined by IMGT convention, running from the second conserved V-encoded cysteine to the conserved J-encoded phenylalanine. In an earlier analysis of around 540 of the donors, sequences lacking an unambiguous match to a single V gene segment were excluded. In an earlier analysis of 587 of the donors, a V segment was called functional when productive rearrangements were above 56.7%, and segregating when the standard deviation between donors exceeded 5%. To diagnose cytomegalovirus status from the catalog of TCR beta chain sequences, a statistical classification framework was built. A later analysis assigned V and J genes by comparing TCR nucleotide sequences with IMGT/GENE-DB human TR gene sequences. A later analysis assigned CDR3 sequences and most-parsimonious VDJ recombination scenarios with the TCRdist pipeline. A later analysis defined each TCR beta chain by its CDR3 amino acid sequence plus V-gene family, and excluded reads lacking a unique V-gene family. As a way to deal with suspected cross-contamination and a sequencing artifact, a later analysis dropped 500 to 700 nucleotide sequences that were highly shared and had low generation probability. A later analysis calculated a clonal expansion index for each public chain from normalized within-repertoire ranks of inferred template counts. Generation probabilities in a later analysis came from a VDJ recombination model fitted to out-of-frame rearrangements, and those results were checked against IGoR. A later analysis scored TCR-TCR, TCR-HLA and TCR-CMV co-occurrence with hypergeometric tests, applying a repertoire-size bias correction to TCR pairs. In a later analysis, false discovery rates were estimated by permuting HLA or CMV assignments 20 times. A later analysis grouped co-occurring TCRs with DBSCAN, adding TCRdist sequence similarity when clustering within HLA-allele-positive subsets. Co-occurrence clustering excluded repertoires with fewer than 30,000 or more than 120,000 public chains, plus five with anomalous nucleotide sharing. TCRdb re-hosts the immuneACCESS table, in-frame sequences only. Its copies lack some clones; in the studies checked, an unresolved V gene accounts for under half of them, and the cause for the rest is not known. The D gene and trimming were derived from the DNA, and the V and J assignments and clone size from that table. This sample lists approximately 80,000 clones; around 70% were detected once. Together, the top ten hold 15% to 20% of the sample.

Overall results and qualifications from the work: The study gave a list of 150 to 200 TCR beta chains associated with cytomegalovirus. The presence/absence analyses assumed that sequencing depth was roughly uniform across donors, and that assumption may not be true. A further reported finding was that TCR beta sequences accurately predicted the HLA-A and HLA-B alleles for most subjects in the first cohort. A later analysis associated about 17,000 TCR beta sequences with specific HLA alleles at a false discovery rate of 0.05. Correlated functional status among segregating V segments might reflect linkage disequilibrium, but an unknown experimental factor could not be ruled out. The earlier analysis of 587 of the donors excluded about 16 rarely observed V segments, including chromosome 9 orphons, because counts were too low. In an earlier analysis of fewer than 700 of the donors, most TCR beta V segments appeared in productive rearrangements about 90% or about 30% of the time, broadly matching IMGT annotations. Immune exposure information for the cohort was limited to CMV serostatus. Some IMGT-functional V segments, including TRBV6-2 and TRBV6-3, could not be distinguished by the 87-base-pair reads and were therefore excluded. A later analysis reported that several top co-occurrence clusters appeared linked to parvovirus B19, influenza, CMV and Epstein-Barr virus. Because HLA typing was missing for some donors at each locus, association tests included only the typed subset. Most TCR sequences were seen in very few donors, while some public TCRs were found in many individuals. V-gene and J-gene trimming of TCR beta chains was associated with a missense DCLRE1C variant in a later genetic analysis, and the association was replicated in an independent cohort. In a later analysis, HLA-associated TCR beta chains showed more clonal expansion and lower generation probabilities than non-associated chains that were equally common. Cytomegalovirus status was reported to be diagnosed by the classifier with high specificity and sensitivity in both the original and validation cohorts. In vitro tests confirmed that three of the cytomegalovirus-associated TCR beta chains recognize cytomegalovirus antigens. The authors suggested that the approach could potentially be generalized to other disease states and immunological phenotypes. According to a later analysis, most CMV-associated TCR beta chains appeared to be HLA-restricted, and the HLA associations seemed to be driven largely by CMV exposure. Strong co-occurrence of HLA alleles, especially DR and DQ, made assigning TCR associations to individual alleles difficult. In a later analysis, TCR association rates were found to vary across HLA loci, with the most associated TCRs seen for DRB1 alleles and the fewest for HLA-C alleles. The sequencing pipeline was judged likely to have produced a cluster of highly shared sequence variants as a technical artifact. In this cohort, only TCR beta chains were sequenced, and detectable features were limited by the absence of alpha or paired-chain data. According to a later genetic analysis, donors in an Asian-associated ancestry cluster had fewer N-insertions in productive TCRs than the roughly 670-donor mean.

From the germline V gene, CDR1 is MGHRA and CDR2 is YSYEKL. V is clipped by 0 bases and J by 1 base, and the sequence between their germline boundaries is 11 bases long. Taken from cysteine to phenylalanine, the CDR3 has 16 residues. The CDR3 DNA has 48 bases and is translated from base 1. Note on this clone: This clone's antigen is unknown. No qualities accompany the bases; no much larger clone lies one base away.

The sample taken for sequencing was PBMCs. This receptor was taken from a woman aged 40 to 49 in good health and CMV-seropositive. The chain links TRBV4-1 with TRBJ2-3; no D segment can be confidently identified. The nucleotide sequence reads as follows: TGCGCCAGCAGCCAAGATCGGGTCAGAGGCACAGATACGCAGTATTTT. It translates as CASSQDRVRGTDTQYF.